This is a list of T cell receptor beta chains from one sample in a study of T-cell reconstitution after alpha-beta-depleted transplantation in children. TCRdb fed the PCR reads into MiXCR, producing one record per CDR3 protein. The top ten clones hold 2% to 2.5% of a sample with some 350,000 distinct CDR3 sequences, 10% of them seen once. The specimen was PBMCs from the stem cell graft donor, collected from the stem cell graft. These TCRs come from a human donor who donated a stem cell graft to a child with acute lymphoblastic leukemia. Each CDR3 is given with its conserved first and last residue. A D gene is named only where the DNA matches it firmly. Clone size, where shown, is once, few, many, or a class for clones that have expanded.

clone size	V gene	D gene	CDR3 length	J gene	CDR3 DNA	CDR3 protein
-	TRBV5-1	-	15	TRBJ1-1	TGCGCCAGCAGCCACCAACAGGGACCGGGGACTGAAGCTTTCTTT	CASSHQQGPGTEAFF
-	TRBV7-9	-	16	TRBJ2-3	TGTGCCAGCAGAAATGGTAGACAGCTCCTCCCAGATACGCAGTATTTT	CASRNGRQLLPDTQYF
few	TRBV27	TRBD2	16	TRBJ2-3	TGTGCCAGCGGAGGACAACTAGCGGGAGCTGCAGATACGCAGTATTTT	CASGGQLAGAADTQYF
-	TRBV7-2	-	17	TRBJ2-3	TGTGCCAGCAGCTTCTCGTGGAGCCGTCTCACCACAGATACGCAGTATTTT	CASSFSWSRLTTDTQYF
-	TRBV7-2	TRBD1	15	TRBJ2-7	TGTGCCAGCAGCCCGGGACAGGGGTTCGTAGACGAGCAGTACTTC	CASSPGQGFVDEQYF
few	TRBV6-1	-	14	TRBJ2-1	TGTGCCAGCAGCTTGGGACAAATCCCCAATGAGCAGTTCTTC	CASSLGQIPNEQFF
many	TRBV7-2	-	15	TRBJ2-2	TGTGCCAGCAGCTTAGGCACAGGGAACACCGGGGAGCTGTTTTTT	CASSLGTGNTGELFF
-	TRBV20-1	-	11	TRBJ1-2	TGCAGTGCTAGGATACGGGATGGCTACACCTTC	CSARIRDGYTF
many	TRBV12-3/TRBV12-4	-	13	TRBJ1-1	TGTGCCAGCAGTTTAAGGGGGGGCACTGAAGCTTTCTTT	CASSLRGGTEAFF
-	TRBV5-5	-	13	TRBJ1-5	TGTGCCAGCAGCCTAGAGCGGGATCAGCCCCAGCATTTT	CASSLERDQPQHF
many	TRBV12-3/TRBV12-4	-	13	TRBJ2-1	TGTGCCAGCAGTCAGGGGAGGCACGCTGAGCAGTTCTTC	CASSQGRHAEQFF
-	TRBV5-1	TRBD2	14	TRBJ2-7	TGCGCCAGCAGCCAGGGACTAGCGGGCTACGAGCAGTACTTC	CASSQGLAGYEQYF
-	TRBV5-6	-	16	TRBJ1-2	TGTGCCAGCAGCTATTCATCGACTCTTACCTCCGGCGGCTACACCTTC	CASSYSSTLTSGGYTF
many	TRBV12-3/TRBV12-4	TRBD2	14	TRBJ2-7	TGCGCCAGCAGCCCCGGACTAGCGGGAGACGAGCAGTACTTC	CASSPGLAGDEQYF
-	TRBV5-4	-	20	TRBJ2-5	TGTGCCAGCAGCTCCGAATTGGGGTTTCTTTCCGGGACAATGGTAGAGACCCAGTACTTC	CASSSELGFLSGTMVETQYF
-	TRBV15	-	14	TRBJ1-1	TGTGCCACCAGCACACTAGACAGCTACACTGAAGCTTTCTTT	CATSTLDSYTEAFF
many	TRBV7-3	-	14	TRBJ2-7	TGTGCCAGCAGCTTAAGCCAAGGTCCATACGAGCAGTACTTC	CASSLSQGPYEQYF
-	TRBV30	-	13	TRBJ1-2	TGTGCCTGGAGTCGTCAGAGGGCATATGGCGACACCTTC	CAWSRQRAYGDTF
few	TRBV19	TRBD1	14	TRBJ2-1	TGTGCCAGTAACCCGACAGGGGATGACAATGAGCAGTTCTTC	CASNPTGDDNEQFF
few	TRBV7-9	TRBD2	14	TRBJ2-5	TGTGCCAGCAGCCAAAACCGGGAGGAGGAGACCCAGTACTTC	CASSQNREEETQYF
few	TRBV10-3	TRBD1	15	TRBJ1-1	TGTGCCATCAGTGCCCAGGGACAGATGAACACTGAAGCTTTCTTT	CAISAQGQMNTEAFF
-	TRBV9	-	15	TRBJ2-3	TGTGCCAGCAGCGTAACGTACCCTTTCACAGATACGCAGTATTTT	CASSVTYPFTDTQYF
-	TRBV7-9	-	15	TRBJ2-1	TGTGCCAGCAGCTTACAAGGGGGACTTCGTATTGAGCAGTTCTTC	CASSLQGGLRIEQFF
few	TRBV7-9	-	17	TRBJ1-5	TGTGCCAGCAGCTTTGAGGAACAGGGTCCTATGAATCAGCCCCAGCATTTT	CASSFEEQGPMNQPQHF
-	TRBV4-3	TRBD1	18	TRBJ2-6	TGCGCCAGCAGCCAAGTCGGGACAGTACTACCCGGGGCCAACGTCCTGACTTTC	CASSQVGTVLPGANVLTF
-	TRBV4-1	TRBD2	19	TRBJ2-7	TGCGCCAGCAGCCAAGATCTCTCCGGAGCGGGGGTAAGCTCCTACGAGCAGTACTTC	CASSQDLSGAGVSSYEQYF
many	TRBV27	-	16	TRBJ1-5	TGTGCCAGCAGTTTTAGGGGGGCGCTGAATCTTCAGCCCCAGCATTTT	CASSFRGALNLQPQHF
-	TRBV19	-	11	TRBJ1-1	TGTGCCACCCAAGGGGTAACTGAAGCTTTCTTT	CATQGVTEAFF
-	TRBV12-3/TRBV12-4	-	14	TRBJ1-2	TGTGCCAGCAGTCCGGGACGCTCCTCCTATGGCTACACCTTC	CASSPGRSSYGYTF